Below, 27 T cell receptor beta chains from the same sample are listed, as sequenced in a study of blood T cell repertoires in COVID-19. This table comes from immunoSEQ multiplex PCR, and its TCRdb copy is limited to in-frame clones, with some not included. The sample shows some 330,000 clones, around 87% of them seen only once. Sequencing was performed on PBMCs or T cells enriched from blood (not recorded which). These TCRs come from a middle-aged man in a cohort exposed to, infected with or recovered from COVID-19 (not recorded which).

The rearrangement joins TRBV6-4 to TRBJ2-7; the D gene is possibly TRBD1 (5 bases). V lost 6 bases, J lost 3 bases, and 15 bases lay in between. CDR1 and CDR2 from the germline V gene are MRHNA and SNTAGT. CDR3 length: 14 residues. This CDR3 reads CASRSGYGDYEQYF. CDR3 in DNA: TGTGCCAGCAGGTCAGGGTACGGAGACTACGAGCAGTACTTC.

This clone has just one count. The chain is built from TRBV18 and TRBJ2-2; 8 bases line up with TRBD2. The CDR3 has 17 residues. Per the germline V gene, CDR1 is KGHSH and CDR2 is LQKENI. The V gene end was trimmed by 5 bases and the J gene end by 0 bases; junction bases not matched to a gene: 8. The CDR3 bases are TGTGCCAGCTCATTCGGCCCAGCGGGAGCGAACACCGGGGAGCTGTTTTTT. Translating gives CASSFGPAGANTGELFF.

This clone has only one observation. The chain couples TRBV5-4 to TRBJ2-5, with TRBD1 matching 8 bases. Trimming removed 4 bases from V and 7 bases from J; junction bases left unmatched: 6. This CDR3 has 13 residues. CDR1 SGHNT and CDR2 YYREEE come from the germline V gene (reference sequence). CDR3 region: CASSVPGGATQYF. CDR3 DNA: TGTGCCAGCAGCGTTCCAGGGGGCGCGACCCAGTACTTC.

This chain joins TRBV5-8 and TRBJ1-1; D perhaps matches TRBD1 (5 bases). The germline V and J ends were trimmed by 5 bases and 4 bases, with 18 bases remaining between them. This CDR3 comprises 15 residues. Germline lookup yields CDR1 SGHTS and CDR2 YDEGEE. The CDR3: CASRDLGGSITEAFF. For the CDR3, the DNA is TGTGCCAGCAGGGACCTCGGGGGAAGTATCACTGAAGCTTTCTTT.

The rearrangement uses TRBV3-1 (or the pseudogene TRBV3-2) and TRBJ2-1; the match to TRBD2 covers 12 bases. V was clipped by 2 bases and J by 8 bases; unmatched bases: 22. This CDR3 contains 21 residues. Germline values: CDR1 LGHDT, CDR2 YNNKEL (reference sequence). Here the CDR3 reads CASSQKIGKLLTSGSAHEQFF. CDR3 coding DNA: TGTGCCAGCAGCCAAAAGATTGGCAAACTCCTGACTAGCGGGAGTGCCCATGAGCAGTTCTTC.

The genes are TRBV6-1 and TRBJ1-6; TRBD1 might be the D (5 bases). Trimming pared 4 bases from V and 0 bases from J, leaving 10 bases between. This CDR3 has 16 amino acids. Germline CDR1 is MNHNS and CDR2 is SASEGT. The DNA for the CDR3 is TGTGCCAGCAGTGGGGGCCTTGGCTCCTATAATTCACCCCTCCACTTT. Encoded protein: CASSGGLGSYNSPLHF.

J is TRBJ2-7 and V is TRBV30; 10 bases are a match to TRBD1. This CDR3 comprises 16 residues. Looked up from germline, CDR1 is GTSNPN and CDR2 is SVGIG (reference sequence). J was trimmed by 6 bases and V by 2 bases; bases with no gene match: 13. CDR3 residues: CAWSPKPGTGVSEQYF. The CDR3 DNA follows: TGTGCCTGGAGTCCAAAGCCCGGGACAGGGGTTTCCGAGCAGTACTTC.

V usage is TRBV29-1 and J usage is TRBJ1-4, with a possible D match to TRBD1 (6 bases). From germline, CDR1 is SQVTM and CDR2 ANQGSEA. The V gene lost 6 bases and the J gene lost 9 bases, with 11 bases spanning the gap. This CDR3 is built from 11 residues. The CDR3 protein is CSVVDRQKLFF. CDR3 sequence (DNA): TGCAGCGTCGTGGACAGACAAAAACTGTTTTTT.

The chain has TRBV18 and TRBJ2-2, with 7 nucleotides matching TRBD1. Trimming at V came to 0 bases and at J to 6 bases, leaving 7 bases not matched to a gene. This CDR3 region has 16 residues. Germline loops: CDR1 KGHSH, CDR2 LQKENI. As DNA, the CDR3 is TGTGCCAGCTCACCACCGACAGGGAATGTCGCCGGGGAGCTGTTTTTT. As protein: CASSPPTGNVAGELFF.

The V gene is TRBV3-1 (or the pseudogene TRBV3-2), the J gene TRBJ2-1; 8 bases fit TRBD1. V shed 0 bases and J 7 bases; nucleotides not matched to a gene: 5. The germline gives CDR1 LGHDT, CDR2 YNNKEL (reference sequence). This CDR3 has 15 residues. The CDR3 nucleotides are TGTGCCAGCAGCCAAGATTCAGGGGGCGTAAATGAGCAGTTCTTC. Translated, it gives CASSQDSGGVNEQFF.

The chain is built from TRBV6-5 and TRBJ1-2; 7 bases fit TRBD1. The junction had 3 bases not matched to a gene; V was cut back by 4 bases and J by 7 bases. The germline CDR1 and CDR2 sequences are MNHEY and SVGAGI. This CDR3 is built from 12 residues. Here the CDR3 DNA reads TGTGCCAGCAGTTTACAGGGGACTGGCTACACCTTC. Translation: CASSLQGTGYTF.

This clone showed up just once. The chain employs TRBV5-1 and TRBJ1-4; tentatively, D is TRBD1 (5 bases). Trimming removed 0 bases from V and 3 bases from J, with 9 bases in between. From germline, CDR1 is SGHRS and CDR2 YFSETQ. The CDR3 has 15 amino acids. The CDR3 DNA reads TGCGCCAGCAGCTTGGACCCAGGGTCTAATGAAAAACTGTTTTTT. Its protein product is CASSLDPGSNEKLFF.

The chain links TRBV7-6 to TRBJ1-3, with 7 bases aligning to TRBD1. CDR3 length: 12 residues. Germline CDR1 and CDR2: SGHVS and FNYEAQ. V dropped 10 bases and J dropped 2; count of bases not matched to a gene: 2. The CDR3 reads CATGTAGNTIYF. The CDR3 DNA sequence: TGTGCCACAGGGACAGCTGGAAACACCATATATTTT. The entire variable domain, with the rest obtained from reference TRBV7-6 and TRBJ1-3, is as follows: GAGVSQSPRYKVTKRGQDVALRCDPISGHVSLYWYRQALGQGPEFLTYFNYEAQQDKSGLPNDRFSAERPEGSISTLTIQRTEQRDSAMYRCATGTAGNTIYFGEGSWLTVV.

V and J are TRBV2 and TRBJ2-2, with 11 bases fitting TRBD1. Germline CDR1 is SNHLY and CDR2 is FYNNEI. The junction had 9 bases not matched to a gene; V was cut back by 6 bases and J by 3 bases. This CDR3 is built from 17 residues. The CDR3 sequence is CASRMGPGQGDTGELFF. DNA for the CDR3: TGTGCCAGCAGGATGGGTCCGGGACAGGGGGACACCGGGGAGCTGTTTTTT.

The CDR3 DNA reads as TGCGCCAGCGCCCGGGACAGTCAAGAGACCCAGTACTTC. Translated, it gives CASARDSQETQYF. The genes are TRBV5-1 and TRBJ2-5, with 7 bases lining up with TRBD1. CDR3 length: 13 amino acids. The germline CDR1 and CDR2 sequences are SGHRS and YFSETQ. The J segment lost 2 bases and the V segment lost 7 bases, leaving 5 bases of the junction unmatched.

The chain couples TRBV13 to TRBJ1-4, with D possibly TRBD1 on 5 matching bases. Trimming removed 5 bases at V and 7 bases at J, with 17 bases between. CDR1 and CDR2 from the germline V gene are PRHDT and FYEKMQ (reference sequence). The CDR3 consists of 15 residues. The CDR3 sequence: CASSIQTGRIEKLFF. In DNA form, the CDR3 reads TGTGCCAGCAGCATTCAAACAGGACGTATTGAAAAACTGTTTTTT.

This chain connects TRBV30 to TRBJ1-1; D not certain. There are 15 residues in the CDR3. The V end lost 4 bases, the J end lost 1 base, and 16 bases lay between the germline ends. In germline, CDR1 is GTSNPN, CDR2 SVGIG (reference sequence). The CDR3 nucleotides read TGTGCCTGGACTTTTGCCGGGAGGGCGAACACTGAAGCTTTCTTT. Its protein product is CAWTFAGRANTEAFF.

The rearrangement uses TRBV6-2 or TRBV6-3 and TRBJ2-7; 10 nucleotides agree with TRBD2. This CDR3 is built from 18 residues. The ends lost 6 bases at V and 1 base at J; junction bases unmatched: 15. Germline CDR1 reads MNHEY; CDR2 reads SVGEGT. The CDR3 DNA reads TGTGCCAGCAGCACGTGGGGACTAGCGCCCAATAGGTCCTACGAGCAGTACTTC. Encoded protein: CASSTWGLAPNRSYEQYF.

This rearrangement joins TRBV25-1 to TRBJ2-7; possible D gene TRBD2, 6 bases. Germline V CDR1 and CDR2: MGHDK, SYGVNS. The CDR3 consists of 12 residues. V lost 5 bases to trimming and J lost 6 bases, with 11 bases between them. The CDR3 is CASSPLRGEQYF. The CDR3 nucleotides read TGTGCCAGCAGTCCCTTGCGGGGCGAGCAGTACTTC.

CDR3 coding DNA: TGTGCCAGCAGTTTATTGGGGGCGCCAAAACTAGGTCAGCCCCAGCATTTT. It is translated as CASSLLGAPKLGQPQHF. The genes are TRBV28 and TRBJ1-5, with a tentative D call TRBD1 (6 bases). The CDR3 is 17 residues long. Per germline, CDR1 MDHEN and CDR2 SYDVKM. Trimming stripped 1 base from V and 6 bases from J, with 19 bases between.

The CDR3 region has the DNA TGTGCCAGTAGACAGGGAGGGCTTTATAGCAATCAGCCCCAGCATTTT. Protein: CASRQGGLYSNQPQHF. The genes are TRBV19 and TRBJ1-5, with D perhaps matching TRBD1 (6 bases). This CDR3 has 16 residues. Germline V gene sequence: CDR1 LNHDA, CDR2 SQIVND (reference sequence). The V and J ends lost 6 bases and 0 bases respectively, with 15 bases between them.

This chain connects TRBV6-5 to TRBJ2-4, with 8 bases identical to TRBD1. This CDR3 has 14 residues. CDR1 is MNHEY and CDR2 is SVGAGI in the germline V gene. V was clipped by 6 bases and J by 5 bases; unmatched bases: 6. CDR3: CASRKDRAENIQYF. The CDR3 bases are TGTGCCAGCAGGAAGGACAGGGCGGAAAACATTCAGTACTTC.

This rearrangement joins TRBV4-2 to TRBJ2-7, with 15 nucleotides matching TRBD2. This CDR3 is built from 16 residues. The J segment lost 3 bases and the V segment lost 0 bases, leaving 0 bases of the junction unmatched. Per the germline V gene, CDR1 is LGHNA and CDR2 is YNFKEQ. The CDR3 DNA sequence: TGTGCCAGCAGCCAAGAGGGACTAGCGGGAGGCTACGAGCAGTACTTC. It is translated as CASSQEGLAGGYEQYF.

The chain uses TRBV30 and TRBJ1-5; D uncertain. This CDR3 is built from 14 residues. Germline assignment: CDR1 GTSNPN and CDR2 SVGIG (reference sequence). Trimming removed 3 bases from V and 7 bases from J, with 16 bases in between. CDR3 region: CAWSRTLGRQPQHF. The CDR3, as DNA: TGTGCCTGGAGCCGCACCCTAGGAAGACAGCCCCAGCATTTT.

CDR3 sequence reads: CASSHQSRGYTF. The DNA of the CDR3 is TGTGCCAGCAGCCATCAGAGCAGGGGCTACACCTTC. The rearrangement links TRBV7-9 to TRBJ1-2; unclear D gene. CDR3 length: 12 amino acids. Germline lookup yields CDR1 SEHNR and CDR2 FQNEAQ (reference sequence). V lost 5 bases and J lost 8, with 12 bases in between. The full variable domain, rest sourced from reference TRBV7-9 and TRBJ1-2, is DTGVSQNPRHKITKRGQNVTFRCDPISEHNRLYWYRQTLGQGPEFLTYFQNEAQLEKSRLLSDRFSAERPKGSFSTLEIQRTEQGDSAMYLCASSHQSRGYTFGSGTRLTVV.

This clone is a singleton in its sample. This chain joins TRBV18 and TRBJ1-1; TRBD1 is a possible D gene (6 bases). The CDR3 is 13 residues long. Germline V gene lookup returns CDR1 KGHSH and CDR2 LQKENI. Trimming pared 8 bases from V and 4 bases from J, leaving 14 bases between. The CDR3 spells CASRGGAGTEAFF. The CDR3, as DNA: TGTGCCAGCAGAGGGGGGGCCGGCACTGAAGCTTTCTTT.

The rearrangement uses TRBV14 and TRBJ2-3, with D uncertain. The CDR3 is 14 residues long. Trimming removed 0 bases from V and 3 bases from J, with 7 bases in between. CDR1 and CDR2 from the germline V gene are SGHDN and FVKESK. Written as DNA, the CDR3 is TGTGCCAGCAGCCAAGATCTATTTACAGATACGCAGTATTTT. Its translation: CASSQDLFTDTQYF.